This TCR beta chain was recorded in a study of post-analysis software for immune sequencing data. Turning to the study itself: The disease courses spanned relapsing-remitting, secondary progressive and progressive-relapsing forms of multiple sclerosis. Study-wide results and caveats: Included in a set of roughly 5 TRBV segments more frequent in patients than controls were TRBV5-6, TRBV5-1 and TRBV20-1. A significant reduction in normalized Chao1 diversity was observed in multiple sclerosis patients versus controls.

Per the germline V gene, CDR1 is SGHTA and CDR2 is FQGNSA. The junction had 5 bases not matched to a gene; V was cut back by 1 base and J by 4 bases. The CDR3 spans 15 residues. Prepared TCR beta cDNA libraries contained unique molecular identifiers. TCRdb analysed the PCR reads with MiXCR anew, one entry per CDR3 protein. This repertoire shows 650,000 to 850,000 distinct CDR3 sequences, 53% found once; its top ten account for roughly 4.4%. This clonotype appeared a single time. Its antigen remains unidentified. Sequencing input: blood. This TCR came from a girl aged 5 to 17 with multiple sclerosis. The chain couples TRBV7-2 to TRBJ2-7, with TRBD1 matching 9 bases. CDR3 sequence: CASSLEQGARYEQYF. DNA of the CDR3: TGTGCCAGCAGCTTAGAACAGGGGGCTCGTTACGAGCAGTACTTC. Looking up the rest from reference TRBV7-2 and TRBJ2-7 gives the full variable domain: GAGVSQSPSNKVTEKGKDVELRCDPISGHTALYWYRQSLGQGLEFLIYFQGNSAPDKSGLPSDRFSAERTGGSVSTLTIQRTQQEDSAVYLCASSLEQGARYEQYFGPGTRLTVT.